This TCR beta chain was captured by sequencing in a study of T cell repertoires in cytomegalovirus infection. Study details: Evidence of both CMV infection and a matching HLA type came from public TCR beta signatures.

MiXCR, run by TCRdb on the reads, gives a single entry per CDR3 protein. The sample consists of 700,000 to 950,000 distinct CDR3 sequences, 32% of them appearing once. This clonotype came up a few times. Antigen: not known. CDR1 SQVTM and CDR2 ANQGSEA come from the germline V gene. The CDR3 runs to 11 residues. V was pared by 7 bases and J by 4 bases, with 10 bases between. V usage is TRBV29-1 and J usage is TRBJ1-1; D gene unclear. The clonotype originates from a human donor in good health (CMV status not recorded). Some clones in this sample may be carry-over from other donors' samples. This specimen was cultured CD8+ T cells from PBMCs, taken from culture after CMV antigen stimulation. CDR3 residues: CSANRGTEAFF. CDR3 nucleotide sequence: TGCAGCGCCAACCGGGGCACTGAAGCTTTCTTT.